The clone carrying this T cell receptor beta chain was recorded once. The source of the sample is a study of technical replicates of blood from a few donors. Measured with immunoSEQ multiplex PCR; TCRdb has only the in-frame clones, and not every one. The sample records roughly 7,000 clones, almost 97% being singletons. Trimming removed 5 bases at V and 2 bases at J, with 6 bases between. The CDR3 covers 12 residues. Germline V gene lookup returns CDR1 KGHSH and CDR2 LQKENI. Sequenced input: PBMCs. The clonotype comes from a human donor in good health. The J gene is TRBJ1-1, the V gene TRBV18; no clear D. The DNA for the CDR3 is TGTGCCAGCTCAACTTTTAACACTGAAGCTTTCTTT. This encodes CASSTFNTEAFF.